Listed below are T cell receptor beta chains from one sample, sequenced in a study of T cells in Graves' hyperthyroidism and ophthalmopathy. In TCRdb, the multiplex PCR reads were re-called with MiXCR into one record per CDR3 protein. Of a few hundred thousand distinct CDR3 sequences listed, about 15% are singletons. The sample comprised blood. The receptors were gathered from a woman younger than 30 with Graves' hyperthyroidism. The CDR3 runs from the conserved cysteine through the conserved F or W. D genes are given only for firm matches. For some rows the clone size is stated as once, few or many, or as a class when expanded; others skip it.

NA | TRBJ1-1 | many | TRBV5-6 | CASSLLGVNTEAFF | TGTGCCAGCAGCTTGCTGGGGGTGAACACTGAAGCTTTCTTT
NA | TRBJ1-2 | NA | TRBV2 | CASRRRGDYGYTF | TGTGCCAGCAGGCGAAGAGGAGATTATGGCTACACCTTC
TRBD1 | TRBJ1-1 | many | TRBV5-1 | CASSLMGQGQGSTEAFF | TGCGCCAGCAGCTTGATGGGGCAGGGACAGGGCAGCACTGAAGCTTTCTTT
TRBD1 | TRBJ2-1 | many | TRBV7-3 | CASSSQGRSYNEQFF | TGTGCCAGCAGCTCACAGGGGCGCTCCTACAATGAGCAGTTCTTC
TRBD1 | TRBJ1-2 | many | TRBV12-3/TRBV12-4 | CASSTRTGWNGYTF | TGTGCCAGCAGCACCAGGACAGGGTGGAATGGCTACACCTTC
NA | TRBJ1-5 | many | TRBV5-1 | CASSLGLTENQPQHF | TGCGCCAGCAGCTTGGGGCTAACAGAAAATCAGCCCCAGCATTTT
TRBD1 | TRBJ2-5 | NA | TRBV18 | CASSALWAGGQETQYF | TGTGCCAGCTCAGCCCTCTGGGCAGGGGGCCAAGAGACCCAGTACTTC
NA | TRBJ1-2 | NA | TRBV12-3/TRBV12-4 | CASQGEGYGYTF | TGTGCCAGCCAAGGGGAAGGCTATGGCTACACCTTC
NA | TRBJ1-2 | many | TRBV9 | CASSVGDYGYTF | TGTGCCAGCAGCGTAGGGGATTATGGCTACACCTTC
NA | TRBJ1-1 | many | TRBV6-1 | CAIGTNYMNTEAFF | TGTGCCATCGGGACAAACTACATGAACACTGAAGCTTTCTTT